The next 3 T cell receptor beta chains were all read from a single sample in a study of CXCR3-negative and CXCR3-positive naive CD8 T cells. TRB cDNA libraries were made by UMI-labeled 5' RACE. TCRdb reprocessed the 5' RACE reads; each CDR3 protein has one entry and no DNA is given. The table lists 75,000 to 95,000 distinct CDR3 sequences, with about 1.1% in the top ten. Sequencing input: naive CXCR3- CD8+ T cells from blood. Subset meaning: CD45RO-CCR7+CD27+CD95- naive CD8+ T cells lacking CXCR3 (TNR3-). The receptors were sampled from a human donor in good health. Some clones in this sample may be carry-over from other donors' samples.

The chain joins TRBV6-6 to TRBJ2-5; TCRdb indicates TRBD2, and absent DNA this call remains unverified. Germline V CDR1 and CDR2: MNHNY, SVGAGI (reference sequence). The CDR3 spans 19 residues. CDR3 region: CASSTSLAGGAQEQETQYF.

The chain combines TRBV6-1 with TRBJ1-4; TCRdb calls TRBD1, which cannot be checked without DNA. CDR3 length: 13 amino acids. Germline CDR1 reads MNHNS; CDR2 reads SASEGT. The chain's CDR3 is CAGQTGPNEKLFF.

V and J are TRBV6-6 and TRBJ2-3; the D call from TCRdb, TRBD1, cannot be confirmed without DNA. This CDR3 has 13 amino acids. CDR1 is MNHNY, CDR2 SVGAGI, per germline (reference sequence). The CDR3 sequence: CASSYTTEDTQYF.